This T cell receptor beta chain was recovered during a study of regulatory T cells in long-lasting Graves disease. Study as a whole: Persistent Graves' disease meant over 5 years of antithyroid drugs with positive TSH receptor antibodies.

The CDR3 consists of 16 residues. Trimming removed 4 bases at V and 2 bases at J, with 17 bases between. In germline, CDR1 is SEHNR, CDR2 FQNEAQ (reference sequence). Stated time point: persistent/refractory GD, antithyroid drugs over 5 years with positive TRAb. RNA extracted from PBMCs served as the sequencing template. Graves' disease diagnosis used American Thyroid Association guidelines. To make TCR beta libraries, researchers used iRepertoire HTBI primers and Arm-PCR of CDR3 regions. Per the authors' pipeline: Sample data revealed 60 to 80 TRBV and some 14 TRBJ segments. Each CDR3 protein is one row after TCRdb ran MiXCR on the multiplex PCR reads. Clone size and V and J calls follow TCRdb, not the original study. The repertoire holds over 450,000 distinct CDR3 sequences, with under 25% as singletons.

The origin of this receptor is a female donor with Graves disease. The chain couples TRBV7-9 to TRBJ1-1, with D possibly matching TRBD1 (6 bases). This specimen was peripheral blood mononuclear cells (PBMCs), taken when the disease was refractory, from a patient treated with antithyroid drugs. CDR3 protein: CASSSQMDSLNTEAFF. The CDR3 coding sequence is TGTGCCAGCAGCTCCCAGATGGACAGTTTAAACACTGAAGCTTTCTTT.